This T cell receptor beta chain was obtained from a study of early stage breast cancer tumors. Study results and caveats: Tumors had 2.5 to 3-fold higher T cell density and higher clonality than adjacent normal breast tissue.

Some clones are missing from TCRdb's copy, which holds only in-frame ones; the method was immunoSEQ multiplex PCR. The sample lists around 3,300 clones; around three fifths were seen once. This clone turned up a few times. Its antigen is not identified. The CDR3 contains 17 residues. J gave up 4 bases and V 5 bases, and 16 bases lay outside the gene matches. CDR1 is LGHNT and CDR2 is FRNRAP in the germline V gene. The genes are TRBV12-5 and TRBJ2-7; 8 nucleotides match TRBD1. This sequence was found in a person in their 40s with breast cancer. The sequenced sample consisted of breast tumor tissue. CDR3 region: CASGHRGQGRVFYEQYF. CDR3 DNA sequence: TGTGCTAGTGGTCACCGTGGACAGGGAAGGGTATTTTACGAGCAGTACTTC.